The text below deals with one T cell receptor (beta chain). Its binding antigen is unknown. This could be a read error, since a much larger clone is one nucleotide away. The data originate from a study of T cells in Graves' hyperthyroidism and ophthalmopathy (dated by TCRdb to between 2018 and 2020). The study in broad terms: Peripheral blood was collected at initial diagnosis, before any treatment. After blood sampling, hyperthyroidism patients were treated with methimazole at a starting dose of 30 mg daily, and ophthalmopathy patients were treated with high-dose intravenous methylprednisolone. For training and testing, the 95 to 100 patients in the discovery cohort were randomly divided in a 7:3 ratio. According to the paper, TCR Vbeta CDR3 sequencing was carried out on some 140 peripheral blood samples, which came from approximately 41 ophthalmopathy, around 75 hyperthyroidism and roughly 17 progressor patients. TCR V-J signatures able to tell the groups apart were searched for in a discovery cohort of approximately 95 patients, of whom under 45 had Graves' ophthalmopathy and 57 had stable Graves' hyperthyroidism. Prospective prediction of ophthalmopathy was tested in an independent validation cohort of fewer than 20 hyperthyroidism patients and roughly 16 patients who later progressed to ophthalmopathy. Thyroid tissue and blood T-cell repertoires from about six Graves' hyperthyroidism patients were also compared in the study. Broad study findings and their caveats: Most expanded thyroid clonotypes (frequency above 0.001) were also detected in blood, suggesting blood repertoires may reflect thyroid immune responses. No statistical method was used to fix the sample size in advance, and group allocation was not hidden from the investigators. A model built on a 13 V-J signature distinguished ophthalmopathy from stable hyperthyroidism, reaching roughly 88% sensitivity and around 81% specificity in cross-validation and 80%/75% in testing. In validation, the model predicted progression to ophthalmopathy a median of about 5.9 months before onset, with about 70% sensitivity and nearly 75% specificity.

The TCR beta CDR3 regions were amplified from RNA transcripts. The TCR CDR3 was subjected to a first round of RT-PCR using the HTBI primer set and the Qiagen OneStep RT-PCR kit. Libraries were constructed in a second round of multiplex PCR, after which size selection and purification were performed. Libraries were sequenced paired-end with 100 bp reads on an Illumina HiSeq2000. As for the authors' bioinformatics: SOAPnuke was used to process the raw data, with reads discarded if the reads contained adapters or uncalled bases, had a mean Phred below 15, or lacked an exact constant-primer or identifier match. High-quality paired reads were merged with COPE v1.2.5, and unique nucleotide sequences were defined as clonotypes. MiTCR v1.1 was used to align the clonotypes against IMGT TRBV, TRBD and TRBJ reference segments. Analysis was restricted to V-J combinations with a frequency above 0.0001, which covered 99.2% of repertoires. The TCS score was defined as the ratio of F50 (clonal expansion) to E x V (chaos), calculated using BLOSUM62-based TCRdist between CDR3 peptides within each V-J. Welch's t-statistics and random forest reduced 514 V-J features to about 13, which were used in a naive Bayes classifier (R e1071). TCRdb redid the processing of the public reads, applying fastp at Q25 and MiXCR, and retained in-frame beta chains. Rows merge per CDR3 protein into single entries with the most common DNA and genes. These V and J calls rely on TCRdb rather than the paper's analysis. For this sample there are a few hundred thousand distinct CDR3 sequences; 16% appear just once. The ten most abundant clones make up less than 3.5% of the sample.

The CDR3 covers 14 residues, taking in both the cysteine and the phenylalanine. Only the CDR3 portion is preserved as DNA: 42 bases, with reading frame beginning at the first base. As encoded in the germline V gene (reference sequence), CDR1 is DFQATT while CDR2 is SNEGSKA. Moderately to severely active disease, a Clinical Activity Score of at least 3, a NOSPECS grade of at least 4, and a duration under 3 months were present in ophthalmopathy patients. The study excluded patients with uncontrolled infections, other autoimmune diseases, pregnancy or lactation. Diagnoses were established on the basis of clinical symptoms, serum thyroxine and TRAb, thyroid ultrasound, and orbital computed tomography. Ficoll-Paque density gradient centrifugation was used to isolate PBMCs from under 11 ml of fresh peripheral blood. Trizol reagent was used to extract total RNA, and RNA quality was then checked on an Agilent 2100 Bioanalyzer.

The source material was blood. The receptor comes from a middle-aged woman with Graves' ophthalmopathy. The sequence links TRBV20-1 to TRBJ2-5; confidence is insufficient to name the D gene. The CDR3: CSVRGVLGEETQCF. The nucleotides are TGCAGTGTTAGAGGAGTGTTAGGAGAAGAGACCCAGTGCTTC.